A single sample is the source of the 11 T cell receptor beta chains below, sequenced in a study of identical twins. TCRdb independently ran MiXCR on the 5' RACE reads; one entry per CDR3 protein. Here the sample spans roughly 190,000 distinct CDR3 sequences, around a sixth being singletons. The same sample was also studied in work on T cells expressing NK-cell markers.

Sequenced sample: CD8+ T cells sorted from blood. The receptor source for this set is a woman aged 18-29 years in good health.

The chain links TRBV11-1 to TRBJ1-1, with 7 bases fitting TRBD1. Germline loops: CDR1 SGHAT, CDR2 FQDESV (reference sequence). J lost 3 bases, V lost 11 bases, and 21 bases had no gene match. The CDR3 spans 17 residues. CDR3 coding DNA: TGTGCCGTAAACCGGGGACAGACGATACTGGGGGACACTGAAGCTTTCTTT. Encoded protein: CAVNRGQTILGDTEAFF.

This chain connects TRBV9 to TRBJ2-5; 10 nucleotides align to TRBD1. CDR3 length: 15 residues. After removal of 0 bases from V and 3 bases from J, the junction contained 2 bases not matched to a gene. CDR1 SGDLS and CDR2 YYNGEE come from the germline V gene. The CDR3 region is CASSVAGQGEETQYF. The CDR3 region has the DNA TGTGCCAGCAGCGTAGCAGGACAGGGGGAAGAGACCCAGTACTTC.

In its sample, this clonotype was seen a few times. The chain has TRBV5-1 and TRBJ2-1; TRBD2 is a possible D gene (5 bases). The CDR3 contains 15 residues. Germline V CDR1 and CDR2: SGHRS, YFSETQ. Trimming shortened V by 1 base and J by 8 bases, and 16 bases separated the two germline ends. The CDR3 sequence: CASSLLLPGEDEQFF. The CDR3 DNA reads TGCGCCAGCAGCTTGTTGTTGCCCGGGGAAGATGAGCAGTTCTTC. Combining the CDR3 with reference TRBV5-1 and TRBJ2-1 gives the whole variable domain KAGVTQTPRYLIKTRGQQVTLSCSPISGHRSVSWYQQTPGQGLQFLFEYFSETQRNKGNFPGRFSGRQFSNSRSEMNVSTLELGDSALYLCASSLLLPGEDEQFFGPGTRLTVL.

This clonotype occurred many times. CDR3 amino acids: CASRLGGAGWDTQYF. DNA for the CDR3: TGCGCCAGCAGATTGGGGGGAGCCGGGTGGGATACGCAGTATTTT. V gene TRBV10-2 combines with J gene TRBJ2-3; a possible D gene is TRBD2 (6 bases). The CDR3 contains 15 residues. Germline lookup yields CDR1 WSHSY and CDR2 SAAADI. The V gene lost 6 bases and the J gene lost 6 bases, with 19 bases spanning the gap.

The chain joins TRBV12-3 or TRBV12-4 to TRBJ1-1; a possible D gene is TRBD1 (6 bases). This CDR3 has 13 residues. The CDR3 here is CATHPGGGTEAFF. CDR3 coding DNA: TGTGCGACACACCCGGGGGGCGGCACTGAAGCTTTCTTT.

This clonotype has just a few counts. This sequence joins TRBV11-2 and TRBJ2-1; TRBD1 aligns across 9 bases. Germline loops: CDR1 SGHAT, CDR2 FQNNGV. V shed 1 base and J 4 bases; nucleotides not matched to a gene: 2. The CDR3 is made up of 15 amino acids. The CDR3 spells CASSLGGTGYNEQFF. The CDR3 DNA reads TGTGCCAGCAGCTTAGGCGGGACAGGGTACAATGAGCAGTTCTTC.

The chain carries TRBV5-6 and TRBJ2-1; the match to TRBD1 covers 12 bases. The CDR3 covers 14 residues. With V trimmed by 5 bases and J by 9 bases, 6 bases remained unmatched. Germline CDR1 reads SGHDT; CDR2 reads YYEEEE. The CDR3, as DNA: TGTGCCAGCAGACCGGGACAGGGGGCAGGTGAGCAGTTCTTC. It is translated as CASRPGQGAGEQFF.

This clonotype appeared a few times. This rearrangement joins TRBV27 to TRBJ2-3, with 7 nucleotides matching TRBD1. This CDR3 contains 13 residues. V dropped 5 bases and J dropped 2; count of bases not matched to a gene: 1. Germline CDR1 reads MNHEY; CDR2 reads SMNVEV (reference sequence). DNA of the CDR3: TGTGCCAGCAGTGGGACAGACACAGATACGCAGTATTTT. Translation gives CASSGTDTDTQYF.

This chain uses TRBV7-6 with TRBJ1-1; D gene unclear. V was cut by 4 bases and J by 4 bases, with 13 bases left in between. The CDR3 has 14 amino acids. CDR1 is SGHVS and CDR2 is FNYEAQ in the germline V gene. CDR3 DNA sequence: TGTGCCAGCAGCTACCTTGGGGAAGGCACTGAAGCTTTCTTT. It yields the protein CASSYLGEGTEAFF.

This clonotype has ten or more counts. This rearrangement joins TRBV7-9 to TRBJ2-1; 11 bases agree with TRBD2. CDR3 length: 16 amino acids. From germline, CDR1 is SEHNR and CDR2 FQNEAQ (reference sequence). Unmatched junction bases numbered 5, after V lost 5 bases and J lost 2 bases. The CDR3 DNA sequence: TGTGCCAGCAGCCCGTTAGCGGGAGGGACCTACAATGAGCAGTTCTTC. It encodes CASSPLAGGTYNEQFF. The full variable domain, completed using reference TRBV7-9 and TRBJ2-1, is DTGVSQNPRHKITKRGQNVTFRCDPISEHNRLYWYRQTLGQGPEFLTYFQNEAQLEKSRLLSDRFSAERPKGSFSTLEIQRTEQGDSAMYLCASSPLAGGTYNEQFFGPGTRLTVL.

A few counts support this clonotype. V usage is TRBV5-1 and J usage is TRBJ2-7; D gene ambiguous. Trimming took off 0 bases at V and 0 bases at J, with 10 bases between the two ends. This CDR3 is 15 amino acids long. CDR1 SGHRS and CDR2 YFSETQ come from the germline V gene. The DNA for the CDR3 is TGCGCCAGCAGCTTGGTTGGCGGTGCCTCCTACGAGCAGTACTTC. The encoded protein is CASSLVGGASYEQYF.